These T cell receptor beta chains were read from a single sample in a study of control samples from healthy donors and cancer patients. Generated by immunoSEQ multiplex PCR, the TCRdb table keeps only in-frame clones and is missing some. Of tens of thousands of clones in the sample, 75% to 95% are singletons; the top ten hold about 0.91%. Sequencing was done on a sample of PBMCs. Receptors were obtained from a man between 25 and 39 years old with colorectal cancer. The CDR3 runs from the conserved cysteine through the conserved F or W. The order of the fields is clone size, D gene, V gene, J gene, CDR3 DNA, CDR3 protein. A D gene is named only where the DNA matches it firmly. The size of a clone is reported for some rows only, either as once, few or many, or as a class for expanded clones.

clone_size: .
d_call: .
v_call: TRBV19
j_call: TRBJ2-3
cdr3_nt: TGTGCCAGTACCTCCACCTTGGGACTTTCTAGCACAGATACGCAGTATTTT
cdr3_aa: CASTSTLGLSSTDTQYF

clone_size: .
d_call: .
v_call: TRBV5-1
j_call: TRBJ2-7
cdr3_nt: TGCGCCAGCAGCTTTAGTCGAGGGGGGGTGACCTCCGAGCAGTACTTC
cdr3_aa: CASSFSRGGVTSEQYF

clone_size: .
d_call: .
v_call: TRBV3-1/TRBV3-2
j_call: TRBJ2-7
cdr3_nt: TGTGCCAGCAGCCGAAGGACGATCCGCTACGAGCAGTACTTC
cdr3_aa: CASSRRTIRYEQYF

clone_size: .
d_call: .
v_call: TRBV5-1
j_call: TRBJ2-2
cdr3_nt: TGCGCCAGCAGCTTGGCCCAGGGTAGTGGGACCGGGGAGCTGTTTTTT
cdr3_aa: CASSLAQGSGTGELFF

clone_size: .
d_call: .
v_call: TRBV3-1/TRBV3-2
j_call: TRBJ2-4
cdr3_nt: TGTGCCAGCAGCCAAGACTGGCATCAAGGGGCCAAAAACATTCAGTACTTC
cdr3_aa: CASSQDWHQGAKNIQYF

clone_size: .
d_call: .
v_call: TRBV19
j_call: TRBJ1-5
cdr3_nt: TGTGCCAGTAGTGTTAAACTTCCGGGGAATATTGGCAATCAGCCCCAGCATTTT
cdr3_aa: CASSVKLPGNIGNQPQHF

clone_size: .
d_call: TRBD2
v_call: TRBV5-6
j_call: TRBJ2-3
cdr3_nt: TGTGCCAGCAGCTTGGCCCTAGCGGGGCGGGGTACGCAGTATTTT
cdr3_aa: CASSLALAGRGTQYF

clone_size: .
d_call: .
v_call: TRBV14
j_call: TRBJ1-1
cdr3_nt: TGTGCCAGCAGCCAGGAGGACGGGTCTGTGAACACTGAAGCTTTCTTT
cdr3_aa: CASSQEDGSVNTEAFF

clone_size: .
d_call: .
v_call: TRBV12-3/TRBV12-4
j_call: TRBJ2-5
cdr3_nt: TGTGCCAGCAGTTCCGGCACGCCGGAGACCCAGTACTTC
cdr3_aa: CASSSGTPETQYF

clone_size: .
d_call: .
v_call: TRBV2
j_call: TRBJ2-3
cdr3_nt: TGTGCCAGCAAATGGGCGAACACAGATACGCAGTATTTT
cdr3_aa: CASKWANTDTQYF

clone_size: .
d_call: .
v_call: TRBV19
j_call: TRBJ2-2
cdr3_nt: TGTGCCAGTAGTAGCTACTCGAACACCGGGGAGCTGTTTTTT
cdr3_aa: CASSSYSNTGELFF

clone_size: .
d_call: .
v_call: TRBV19
j_call: TRBJ2-1
cdr3_nt: TGTGCCAGTAGCTCAGCAGGGATAAGTAGAAGAGTCAATGAGCAGTTCTTC
cdr3_aa: CASSSAGISRRVNEQFF

clone_size: .
d_call: TRBD1
v_call: TRBV30
j_call: TRBJ2-7
cdr3_nt: TGTGCCTGGAGTCCCGGACAGGGGGTTTCAAGCTCCTACGAGCAGTACTTC
cdr3_aa: CAWSPGQGVSSSYEQYF

clone_size: .
d_call: TRBD1
v_call: TRBV3-1/TRBV3-2
j_call: TRBJ1-6
cdr3_nt: TGTGCCAGCAGCAGACAGGGGAGCTCCTATAATTCACCCCTCCACTTT
cdr3_aa: CASSRQGSSYNSPLHF

clone_size: .
d_call: .
v_call: TRBV14
j_call: TRBJ1-6
cdr3_nt: TGTGCCAGCAGCCAAGGGGACTATAATTCACCCCTCCACTTT
cdr3_aa: CASSQGDYNSPLHF

clone_size: .
d_call: .
v_call: TRBV3-1/TRBV3-2
j_call: TRBJ2-3
cdr3_nt: TGTGCCAGCAGCCCAGGACTTCGGGTTTTCGCCAACACAGATACGCAGTATTTT
cdr3_aa: CASSPGLRVFANTDTQYF

clone_size: .
d_call: TRBD1
v_call: TRBV4-3
j_call: TRBJ2-2
cdr3_nt: TGCGCCAGCAGCCGAAAACAGGGGGTTCGGAACACCGGGGAGCTGTTTTTT
cdr3_aa: CASSRKQGVRNTGELFF

clone_size: .
d_call: TRBD1
v_call: TRBV6-6
j_call: TRBJ1-1
cdr3_nt: TGTGCCAGCAGTTCCCCGGGACAGGGGGCAACTGAAGCTTTCTTT
cdr3_aa: CASSSPGQGATEAFF

clone_size: .
d_call: TRBD1
v_call: TRBV7-8
j_call: TRBJ1-1
cdr3_nt: TGTGCCAGCAGCTCCCAAAACAGGGGGAACACTGAAGCTTTCTTT
cdr3_aa: CASSSQNRGNTEAFF

clone_size: .
d_call: TRBD1
v_call: TRBV5-8
j_call: TRBJ2-7
cdr3_nt: TGTGCCAGCAGCTTCTACCGGGACAGGGCAGGCGAGCAGTACTTC
cdr3_aa: CASSFYRDRAGEQYF

clone_size: few
d_call: .
v_call: TRBV6-5
j_call: TRBJ2-1
cdr3_nt: TGTGCCAGCAGTTACTCCGGGGGTTCTTACAATGAGCAGTTCTTC
cdr3_aa: CASSYSGGSYNEQFF

clone_size: .
d_call: .
v_call: TRBV6-5
j_call: TRBJ2-7
cdr3_nt: TGTGCCAGCAGACCGAGTGGGGATACCTACGAGCAGTACTTC
cdr3_aa: CASRPSGDTYEQYF

clone_size: .
d_call: .
v_call: TRBV6-5
j_call: TRBJ2-7
cdr3_nt: TGTGCCAGCACCCTAGGTTCCGGGGAGCAGTACTTC
cdr3_aa: CASTLGSGEQYF

clone_size: .
d_call: .
v_call: TRBV10-3
j_call: TRBJ2-3
cdr3_nt: TGTGCCATCAAACCCGGGGGCTCAGATACGCAGTATTTT
cdr3_aa: CAIKPGGSDTQYF

clone_size: few
d_call: .
v_call: TRBV7-2
j_call: TRBJ1-6
cdr3_nt: TGTGCCAGCAGTCTTACAGGGTTGAGCGACCCCAGGTTTATCCACTTT
cdr3_aa: CASSLTGLSDPRFIHF

clone_size: .
d_call: .
v_call: TRBV12-3/TRBV12-4
j_call: TRBJ2-3
cdr3_nt: TGTGCCAGCAGTTTAGCGCAGGCAGATACGCAGTATTTT
cdr3_aa: CASSLAQADTQYF

clone_size: .
d_call: TRBD1
v_call: TRBV19
j_call: TRBJ2-2
cdr3_nt: TGTGCCAGTAGTATCAGACAGGGGGGAGGCACCGGGGAGCTGTTTTTT
cdr3_aa: CASSIRQGGGTGELFF

clone_size: .
d_call: .
v_call: TRBV4-1
j_call: TRBJ2-1
cdr3_nt: TGCGCCAGCAGCCAAGATTCCGACACTCAAACTAATGAGCAGTTCTTC
cdr3_aa: CASSQDSDTQTNEQFF

clone_size: few
d_call: .
v_call: TRBV4-3
j_call: TRBJ1-6
cdr3_nt: TGCGCCAGCAGCCGGGAGGGGCTAGGGAATTCACCCCTCCACTTT
cdr3_aa: CASSREGLGNSPLHF

clone_size: .
d_call: .
v_call: TRBV10-1
j_call: TRBJ1-3
cdr3_nt: TGCGCCAGCAGTGTATCGCTTACTGGAAACACCATATATTTT
cdr3_aa: CASSVSLTGNTIYF

clone_size: .
d_call: .
v_call: TRBV19
j_call: TRBJ1-2
cdr3_nt: TGTGCCAGTAGTATCAACGGAGGGACGCCGTTGTCTGGCTACACCTTC
cdr3_aa: CASSINGGTPLSGYTF

clone_size: once
d_call: .
v_call: TRBV19
j_call: TRBJ2-7
cdr3_nt: TGTGCCAGTAGTATTGCTCCGGGATGGTCCGAGCAGTACTTC
cdr3_aa: CASSIAPGWSEQYF

clone_size: .
d_call: .
v_call: TRBV10-1
j_call: TRBJ2-5
cdr3_nt: TGCGCCAGCAGTGGTGGAGGGAGCGAAGAGACCCAGTACTTC
cdr3_aa: CASSGGGSEETQYF

clone_size: .
d_call: TRBD1
v_call: TRBV6-6
j_call: TRBJ1-2
cdr3_nt: TGTGCCAGCAGTTACATTCAGGGGGCCGGTGGCTACACCTTC
cdr3_aa: CASSYIQGAGGYTF

clone_size: .
d_call: TRBD1
v_call: TRBV5-1
j_call: TRBJ1-1
cdr3_nt: TGCGCCAGCAGCTTGGAACAGGGGGCCGCTGAAGCTTTCTTT
cdr3_aa: CASSLEQGAAEAFF

clone_size: .
d_call: .
v_call: TRBV18
j_call: TRBJ1-1
cdr3_nt: TGTGCCAGCTCACCACCGGTTTTAAGGATGAACACTGAAGCTTTCTTT
cdr3_aa: CASSPPVLRMNTEAFF

clone_size: .
d_call: .
v_call: TRBV5-1
j_call: TRBJ2-5
cdr3_nt: TGCGCCAGCAGCTTGGAACAGGGAGGAGAGACCCAGTACTTC
cdr3_aa: CASSLEQGGETQYF

clone_size: .
d_call: TRBD1
v_call: TRBV11-2
j_call: TRBJ1-2
cdr3_nt: TGTGCCAGCAGCCCACTCAGGGGGCCCCGCTATGGCTACACCTTC
cdr3_aa: CASSPLRGPRYGYTF

clone_size: .
d_call: .
v_call: TRBV6-5
j_call: TRBJ2-7
cdr3_nt: TGTGCCAGCAGTTACTCGACAGCCTACGAGCAGTACTTC
cdr3_aa: CASSYSTAYEQYF

clone_size: once
d_call: .
v_call: TRBV6-2/TRBV6-3
j_call: TRBJ2-1
cdr3_nt: TGTGCCAGCAGTTACCCGGCAGCCCAAAACCCCTACAATGAGCAGTTCTTC
cdr3_aa: CASSYPAAQNPYNEQFF

clone_size: .
d_call: .
v_call: TRBV29-1
j_call: TRBJ1-2
cdr3_nt: TGCAGCGTCGCGGACAGACACTATGGCTACACCTTC
cdr3_aa: CSVADRHYGYTF

clone_size: .
d_call: .
v_call: TRBV10-3
j_call: TRBJ1-2
cdr3_nt: TGTGCCATCAGCGGGTTCTTTAAGGGCTACACCTTC
cdr3_aa: CAISGFFKGYTF

clone_size: .
d_call: .
v_call: TRBV4-2
j_call: TRBJ1-2
cdr3_nt: TGTGCCAGCAGCCAAACCAGGGAAGGCTATGGCTACACCTTC
cdr3_aa: CASSQTREGYGYTF

clone_size: .
d_call: TRBD1
v_call: TRBV5-6
j_call: TRBJ2-4
cdr3_nt: TGTGCCAGCAGCTTCAGACAGGGACACATTCAGTACTTC
cdr3_aa: CASSFRQGHIQYF

clone_size: .
d_call: .
v_call: TRBV2
j_call: TRBJ1-6
cdr3_nt: TGTGCCAGCAGCTCCTCCCAGGGTCGAGGGAATTCACCCCTCCACTTT
cdr3_aa: CASSSSQGRGNSPLHF

clone_size: .
d_call: .
v_call: TRBV18
j_call: TRBJ2-5
cdr3_nt: TGTGCCAGCTCACCGGGGGAGACCCAGTACTTC
cdr3_aa: CASSPGETQYF

clone_size: .
d_call: TRBD1
v_call: TRBV18
j_call: TRBJ1-1
cdr3_nt: TGTGCCAGCTCGCAAAAGACAGGGGAGGTGACTGAAGCTTTCTTT
cdr3_aa: CASSQKTGEVTEAFF

clone_size: .
d_call: .
v_call: TRBV6-4
j_call: TRBJ2-2
cdr3_nt: TGTGCCAGCAGTGACTCGCCGAACACCGGGGAGCTGTTTTTT
cdr3_aa: CASSDSPNTGELFF

clone_size: .
d_call: TRBD1
v_call: TRBV2
j_call: TRBJ2-2
cdr3_nt: TGTGCCAGCAGTGAAAGGACAGGGAACACCGGGGAGCTGTTTTTT
cdr3_aa: CASSERTGNTGELFF

clone_size: .
d_call: .
v_call: TRBV7-2
j_call: TRBJ1-2
cdr3_nt: TGTGCCAGCAGCTTAGATCAAGGGGCTACTTTATATGGCTACACCTTC
cdr3_aa: CASSLDQGATLYGYTF

clone_size: .
d_call: TRBD2
v_call: TRBV6-5
j_call: TRBJ2-1
cdr3_nt: TGTGCCAGCAGTTACGGGGAGGGGAAGATCGATGAGCAGTTCTTC
cdr3_aa: CASSYGEGKIDEQFF

clone_size: .
d_call: .
v_call: TRBV21-1
j_call: TRBJ2-2
cdr3_nt: TGTGCCAGCAGCAAAGGCGCAGGAGACACCGGGGAGCTGTTTTTT
cdr3_aa: CASSKGAGDTGELFF

clone_size: .
d_call: .
v_call: TRBV7-9
j_call: TRBJ1-1
cdr3_nt: TGTGCCAGCACAGAGATGAACACTGAAGCTTTCTTT
cdr3_aa: CASTEMNTEAFF

clone_size: .
d_call: .
v_call: TRBV4-3
j_call: TRBJ1-1
cdr3_nt: TGCGCCAGCAGCCAGGTAGGAGGGTACGGAGACACTGAAGCTTTCTTT
cdr3_aa: CASSQVGGYGDTEAFF

clone_size: .
d_call: TRBD1
v_call: TRBV14
j_call: TRBJ2-3
cdr3_nt: TGTGCCAGCAGCCAGCCGACAGGGGGATCAGATACGCAGTATTTT
cdr3_aa: CASSQPTGGSDTQYF

clone_size: .
d_call: TRBD1
v_call: TRBV2
j_call: TRBJ1-2
cdr3_nt: TGTGCCACGGGGAGGGACAGGGCCTCAATCGACAACTATGGCTACACCTTC
cdr3_aa: CATGRDRASIDNYGYTF

clone_size: .
d_call: .
v_call: TRBV3-1/TRBV3-2
j_call: TRBJ1-5
cdr3_nt: TGTGCCAGCAGGCTCTCAATTACAGGGTCTAGCAATCAGCCCCAGCATTTT
cdr3_aa: CASRLSITGSSNQPQHF

clone_size: .
d_call: .
v_call: TRBV4-3
j_call: TRBJ2-3
cdr3_nt: TGCGCCAGCAGCCAAGTCCCACCCGGGACTGGATTCACAGATACGCAGTATTTT
cdr3_aa: CASSQVPPGTGFTDTQYF

clone_size: .
d_call: .
v_call: TRBV6-5
j_call: TRBJ2-1
cdr3_nt: TGTGCCAGCAGTTATAGGGGCGGCTACAATGAGCAGTTCTTC
cdr3_aa: CASSYRGGYNEQFF